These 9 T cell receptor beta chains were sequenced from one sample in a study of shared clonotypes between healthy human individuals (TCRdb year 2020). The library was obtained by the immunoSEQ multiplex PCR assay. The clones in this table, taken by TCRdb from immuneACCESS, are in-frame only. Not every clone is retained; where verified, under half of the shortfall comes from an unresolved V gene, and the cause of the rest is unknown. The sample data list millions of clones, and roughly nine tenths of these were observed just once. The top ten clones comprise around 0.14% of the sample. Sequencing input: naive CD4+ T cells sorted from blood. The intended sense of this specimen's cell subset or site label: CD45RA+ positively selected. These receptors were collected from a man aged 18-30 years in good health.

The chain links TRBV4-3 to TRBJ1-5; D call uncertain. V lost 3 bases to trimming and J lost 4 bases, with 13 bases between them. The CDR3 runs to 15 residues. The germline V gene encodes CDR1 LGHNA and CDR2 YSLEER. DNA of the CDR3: TGCGCCAGCAGCCATATTCGCGACGGTAATCAGCCCCAGCATTTT. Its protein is CASSHIRDGNQPQHF.

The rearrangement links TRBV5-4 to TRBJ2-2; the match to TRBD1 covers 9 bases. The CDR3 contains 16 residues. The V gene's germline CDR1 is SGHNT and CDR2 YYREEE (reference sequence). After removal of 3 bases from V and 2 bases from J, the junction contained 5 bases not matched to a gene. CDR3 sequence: CASSSPTGGNTGELFF. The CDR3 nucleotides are TGTGCCAGCAGCTCCCCGACAGGGGGTAACACCGGGGAGCTGTTTTTT.

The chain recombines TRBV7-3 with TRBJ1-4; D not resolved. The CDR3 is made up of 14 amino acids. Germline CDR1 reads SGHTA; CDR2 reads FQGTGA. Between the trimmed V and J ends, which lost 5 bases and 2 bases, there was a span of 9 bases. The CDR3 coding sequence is TGTGCCAGCAGCCCAGGTTCCACTAATGAAAAACTGTTTTTT. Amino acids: CASSPGSTNEKLFF.

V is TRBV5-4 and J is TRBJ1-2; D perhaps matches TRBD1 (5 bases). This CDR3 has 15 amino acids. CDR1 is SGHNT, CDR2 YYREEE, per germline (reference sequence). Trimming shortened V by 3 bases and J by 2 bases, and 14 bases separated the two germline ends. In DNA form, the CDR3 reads TGTGCCAGCAGCTCACCGGACATTGGCAACTATGGCTACACCTTC. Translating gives CASSSPDIGNYGYTF.

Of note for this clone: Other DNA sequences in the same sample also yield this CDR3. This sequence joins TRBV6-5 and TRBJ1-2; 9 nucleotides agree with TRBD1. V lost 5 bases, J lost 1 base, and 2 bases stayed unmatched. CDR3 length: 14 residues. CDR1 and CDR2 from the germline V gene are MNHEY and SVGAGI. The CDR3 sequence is CASSTGGVNYGYTF. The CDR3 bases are TGTGCCAGCAGTACAGGGGGCGTTAACTATGGCTACACCTTC.

CDR3 in DNA: TGTGCCAGCAGCGTAGATTGGACCTCCAAGGCCGGGGAGCTGTTTTTT. Encoded protein: CASSVDWTSKAGELFF. This chain links TRBV9 with TRBJ2-2; D is unclear. This CDR3 region has 16 residues. Germline assignment: CDR1 SGDLS and CDR2 YYNGEE. V gave up 0 bases and J gave up 6 bases, with 15 bases separating them.

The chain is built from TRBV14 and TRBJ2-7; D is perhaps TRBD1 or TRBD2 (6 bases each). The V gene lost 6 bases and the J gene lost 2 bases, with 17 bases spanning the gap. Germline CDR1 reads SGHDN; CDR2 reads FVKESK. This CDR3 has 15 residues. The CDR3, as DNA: TGTGCCAGCAGTCTCTATGGGGGGCATCCCTACGAGCAGTACTTC. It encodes CASSLYGGHPYEQYF.

The CDR3 sequence is CAISQRAPNTGELFF. The DNA of the CDR3 is TGTGCCATCAGTCAGAGGGCCCCGAACACCGGGGAGCTGTTTTTT. The gene calls are TRBV10-3 and TRBJ2-2; TRBD2 might be the D (5 bases). Per the germline V gene, CDR1 is ENHRY and CDR2 is SYGVKD. The CDR3 sequence is 15 residues long. V gave up 5 bases and J gave up 0 bases, with 10 bases separating them.

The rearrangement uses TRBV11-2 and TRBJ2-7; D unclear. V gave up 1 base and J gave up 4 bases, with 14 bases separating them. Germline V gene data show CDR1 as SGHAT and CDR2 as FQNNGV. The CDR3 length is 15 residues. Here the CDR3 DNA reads TGTGCCAGCAGCTTAGTTACCCCTTTATGGTACGAGCAGTACTTC. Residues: CASSLVTPLWYEQYF.